This T cell receptor (beta chain) emerged from a study of cytomegalovirus exposure and HLA in healthy donors. Study-wide results and limits: The study flagged 150 to 200 TCR beta chains as cytomegalovirus-associated.

This PCR relied on a set of 60 Vbeta primers and 13 Jbeta primers. Libraries were prepared by immunoSEQ multiplex PCR; TCRdb keeps only in-frame clonotypes and omits some of them. The sample has about 150,000 clones; about 68% are singletons. Germline values: CDR1 SGHRS, CDR2 YFSETQ. The CDR3 sequence is 14 residues long. After removal of 2 bases from V and 5 bases from J, the junction contained 3 bases not matched to a gene. This clone was seen just once. Antigen unknown. Material: PBMCs. The chain uses TRBV5-1 and TRBJ2-1, with TRBD2 matching 8 bases. This receptor was taken from a man aged 30 to 39 in good health and CMV-seronegative. CDR3 protein: CASSFGGGHNEQFF. CDR3 DNA: TGCGCCAGCAGCTTCGGGGGGGGCCACAATGAGCAGTTCTTC.